The clone carrying this T cell receptor (beta chain) was recorded once. Authors' analysis steps: ImmunoSEQ gave junction-only sequences without quality scores, so filtering differed. Clones were sequenced by immunoSEQ multiplex PCR, and TCRdb holds only the in-frame ones, with some missing. V and J calls and clone size come straight from that table; D and trimming were deduced from the DNA. The sample lists 2 million to 2.5 million clones; 93% were seen once. The CDR3 runs to 15 residues. Germline CDR1 and CDR2: MNHEY and SMNVEV (reference sequence). Trimming stripped 1 base from V and 0 bases from J, with 7 bases between. The data were obtained in a study of shared clonotypes between healthy human individuals.

The specimen sequenced was naive CD4+ T cells from PBMCs. Subset noted: CD45RA+ positively selected. This clonotype was obtained from a man aged 18 to 30 in good health. Some clones in this sample may be carry-over from other donors' samples. This chain joins TRBV27 and TRBJ1-5, with D unresolved. The CDR3 is CASSLWPRSNQPQHF. The CDR3 DNA follows: TGTGCCAGCAGTTTATGGCCACGTAGCAATCAGCCCCAGCATTTT.